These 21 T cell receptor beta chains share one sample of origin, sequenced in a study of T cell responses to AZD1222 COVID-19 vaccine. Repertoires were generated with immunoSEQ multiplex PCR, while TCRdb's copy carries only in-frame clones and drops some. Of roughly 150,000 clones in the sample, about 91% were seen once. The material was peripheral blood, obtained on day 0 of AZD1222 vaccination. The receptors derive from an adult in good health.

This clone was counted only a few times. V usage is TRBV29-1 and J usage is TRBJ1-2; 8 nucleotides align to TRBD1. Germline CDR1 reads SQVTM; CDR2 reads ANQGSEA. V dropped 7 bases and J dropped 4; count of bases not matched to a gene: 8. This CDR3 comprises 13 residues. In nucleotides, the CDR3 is TGCAGCGGCCCCAGGGGGCGCTTCTATGGCTACACCTTC. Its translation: CSGPRGRFYGYTF.

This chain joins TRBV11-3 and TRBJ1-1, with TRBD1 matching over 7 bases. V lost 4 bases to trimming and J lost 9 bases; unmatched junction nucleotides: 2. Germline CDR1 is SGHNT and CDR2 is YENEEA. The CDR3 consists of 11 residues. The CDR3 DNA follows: TGTGCCAGCAGCTCGACAGGGAAAGCTTTCTTT. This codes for CASSSTGKAFF.

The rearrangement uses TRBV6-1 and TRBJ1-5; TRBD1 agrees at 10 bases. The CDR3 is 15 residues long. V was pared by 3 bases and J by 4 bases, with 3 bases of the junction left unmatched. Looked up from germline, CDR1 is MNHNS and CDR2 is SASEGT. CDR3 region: CASSDGQGVNQPQHF. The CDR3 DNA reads TGTGCCAGCAGTGACGGACAGGGGGTAAATCAGCCCCAGCATTTT.

CDR3 residues: CASSVAFRDEQYF. In nucleotides, the CDR3 is TGTGCCAGCAGCGTAGCTTTCAGGGACGAGCAGTACTTC. The chain couples TRBV9 to TRBJ2-7; weak D call: TRBD1 (5 bases). Germline V gene lookup returns CDR1 SGDLS and CDR2 YYNGEE. The CDR3 runs to 13 residues. Trimming stripped 0 bases from V and 5 bases from J, with 9 bases between.

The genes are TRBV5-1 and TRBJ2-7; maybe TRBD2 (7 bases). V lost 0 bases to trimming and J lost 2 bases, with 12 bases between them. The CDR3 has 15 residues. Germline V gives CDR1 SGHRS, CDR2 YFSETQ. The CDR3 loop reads CASSLVPGGAYEQYF. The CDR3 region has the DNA TGCGCCAGCAGCTTGGTGCCGGGGGGCGCCTACGAGCAGTACTTC.

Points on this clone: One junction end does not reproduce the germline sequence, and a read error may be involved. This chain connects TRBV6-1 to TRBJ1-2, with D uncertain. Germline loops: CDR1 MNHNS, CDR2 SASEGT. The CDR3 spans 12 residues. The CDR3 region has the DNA TGTGCCAGCAGAGAAGCCTTCTATGGCTACACCTTC. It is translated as CASREAFYGYTF.

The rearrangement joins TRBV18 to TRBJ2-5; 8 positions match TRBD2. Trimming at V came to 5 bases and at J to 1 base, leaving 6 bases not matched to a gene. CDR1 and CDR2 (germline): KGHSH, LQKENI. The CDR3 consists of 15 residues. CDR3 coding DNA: TGTGCCAGCTCAGACATAGCGGGAATCCAAGAGACCCAGTACTTC. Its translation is CASSDIAGIQETQYF.

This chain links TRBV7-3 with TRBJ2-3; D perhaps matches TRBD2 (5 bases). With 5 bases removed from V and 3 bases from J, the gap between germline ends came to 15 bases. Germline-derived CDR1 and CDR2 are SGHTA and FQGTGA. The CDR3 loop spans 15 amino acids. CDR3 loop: CASSGGLERTDTQYF. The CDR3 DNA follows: TGTGCCAGCAGCGGCGGACTGGAGCGAACAGATACGCAGTATTTT.

DNA of the CDR3: TGTGCCAGCAGCGTATCCACGGAGACCCAGTACTTC. Its protein product is CASSVSTETQYF. The chain employs TRBV11-2 and TRBJ2-5, with D unclear. This CDR3 spans 12 amino acids. Trimming left V 5 bases short and J 5 bases short, with 9 bases between. Per the germline V gene, CDR1 is SGHAT and CDR2 is FQNNGV.

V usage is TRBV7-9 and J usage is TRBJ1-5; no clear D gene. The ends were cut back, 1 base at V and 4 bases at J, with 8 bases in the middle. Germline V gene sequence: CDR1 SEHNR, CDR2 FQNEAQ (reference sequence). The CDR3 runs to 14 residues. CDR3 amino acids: CASSLESENQPQHF. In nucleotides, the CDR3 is TGTGCCAGCAGCTTAGAGTCAGAGAATCAGCCCCAGCATTTT.

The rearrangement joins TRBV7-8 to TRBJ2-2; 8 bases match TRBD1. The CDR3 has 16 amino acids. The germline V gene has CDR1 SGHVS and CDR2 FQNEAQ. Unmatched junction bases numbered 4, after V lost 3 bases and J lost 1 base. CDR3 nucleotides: TGTGCCAGCAGCTTCCTGGGGACAGGGAACACCGGGGAGCTGTTTTTT. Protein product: CASSFLGTGNTGELFF.

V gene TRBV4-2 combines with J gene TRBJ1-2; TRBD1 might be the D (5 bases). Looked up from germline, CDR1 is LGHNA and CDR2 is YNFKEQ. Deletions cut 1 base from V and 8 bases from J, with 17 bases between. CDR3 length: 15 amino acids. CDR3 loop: CASSQVGLIGEGYTF. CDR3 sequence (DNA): TGTGCCAGCAGCCAAGTGGGACTTATCGGCGAGGGCTACACCTTC.

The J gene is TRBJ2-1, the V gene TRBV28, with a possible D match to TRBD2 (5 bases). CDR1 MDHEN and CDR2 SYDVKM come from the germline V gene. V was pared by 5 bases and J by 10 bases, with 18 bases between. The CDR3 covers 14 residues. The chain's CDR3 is CASSPFMGAREQFF. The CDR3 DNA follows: TGTGCCAGCAGTCCCTTTATGGGAGCACGGGAGCAGTTCTTC.

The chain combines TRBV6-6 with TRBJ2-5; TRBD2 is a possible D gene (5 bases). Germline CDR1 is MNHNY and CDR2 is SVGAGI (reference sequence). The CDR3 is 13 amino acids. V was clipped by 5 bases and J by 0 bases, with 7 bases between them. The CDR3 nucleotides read TGTGCCAGCAGTCCAGCGGACCAAGAGACCCAGTACTTC. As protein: CASSPADQETQYF.

As DNA, the CDR3 is TGTGCCAGCTCACCACCAACTAGCGGGAGGGCCACTAGCACAGATACGCAGTATTTT. This codes for CASSPPTSGRATSTDTQYF. The chain couples TRBV18 to TRBJ2-3; 13 bases are shared with TRBD2. V lost 0 bases, J lost 0 bases, and 6 bases stayed unmatched. The length of the CDR3 is 19 residues. Looked up from germline, CDR1 is KGHSH and CDR2 is LQKENI.

The CDR3 reads CASSLAGGYYEQYF. Written as DNA, the CDR3 is TGCGCCAGCAGCTTGGCAGGGGGCTACTACGAGCAGTACTTC. This chain joins TRBV5-1 and TRBJ2-7; 8 bases fit TRBD1. V trimming: 0 bases; J trimming: 3 bases; junction bases outside the gene matches: 2. CDR3 length: 14 amino acids. Per the germline V gene, CDR1 is SGHRS and CDR2 is YFSETQ.

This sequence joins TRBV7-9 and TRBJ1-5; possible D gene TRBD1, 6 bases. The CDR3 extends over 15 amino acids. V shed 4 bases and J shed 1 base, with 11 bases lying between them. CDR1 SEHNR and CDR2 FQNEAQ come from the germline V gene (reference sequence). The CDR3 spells CASSSTGNSNQPQHF. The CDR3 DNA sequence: TGTGCCAGCAGCTCTACAGGGAACAGCAATCAGCCCCAGCATTTT.

The CDR3 region is CASSRTANQPQHF. The CDR3 DNA is TGTGCCAGCAGCCGTACAGCTAATCAGCCCCAGCATTTT. The rearrangement joins TRBV12-3 or TRBV12-4 to TRBJ1-5; D uncertain. This CDR3 spans 13 amino acids. Trimming took off 6 bases at V and 4 bases at J, with 10 bases between the two ends.

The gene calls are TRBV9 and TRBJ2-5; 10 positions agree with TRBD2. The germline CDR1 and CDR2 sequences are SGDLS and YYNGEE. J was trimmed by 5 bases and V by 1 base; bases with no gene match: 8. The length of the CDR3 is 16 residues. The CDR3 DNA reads TGTGCCAGCAGCGTAACCGCTAGCGGGAGCTTCGAGACCCAGTACTTC. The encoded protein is CASSVTASGSFETQYF.

CDR3 sequence reads: CASRVQGNTGELFF. Written as DNA, the CDR3 is TGTGCCAGCAGAGTACAGGGAAACACCGGGGAGCTGTTTTTT. The V and J genes are TRBV6-5 and TRBJ2-2, with D maybe TRBD1 (6 bases). CDR1 is MNHEY and CDR2 is SVGAGI in the germline V gene. This CDR3 has 14 residues. Trimming removed 6 bases from V and 2 bases from J, with 10 bases in between.

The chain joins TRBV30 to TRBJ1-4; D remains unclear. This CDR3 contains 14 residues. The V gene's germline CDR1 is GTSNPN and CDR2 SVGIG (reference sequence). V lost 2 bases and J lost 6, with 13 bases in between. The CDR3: CAWSTAGRDEKLFF. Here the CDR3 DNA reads TGTGCCTGGAGTACGGCTGGGCGTGATGAAAAACTGTTTTTT.